A single sample is the source of the 8 T cell receptor beta chains below, sequenced in a study of T cell changes during pregnancy in multiple sclerosis. Sequencing used immunoSEQ multiplex PCR; TCRdb keeps in-frame clones, though not all of them. The top ten hold about 0.4% of the sample, which has more than 30,000 clones, 75% to 95% seen once. The sample in question was CD4+ T cells from peripheral blood mononuclear cells, obtained in the third trimester of pregnancy. These receptors were collected from a female donor in good health, enrolled as a control in a pregnancy study.

V usage is TRBV7-2 and J usage is TRBJ2-7; TRBD1 aligns across 9 bases. The CDR3 consists of 14 residues. Looked up from germline, CDR1 is SGHTA and CDR2 is FQGNSA. Unmatched junction bases numbered 9, after V lost 3 bases and J lost 9 bases. The CDR3 nucleotides are TGTGCCAGCAGCTTGGCCCCGGGACAGGGAGTGCAGTACTTC. Its translation is CASSLAPGQGVQYF.

The CDR3 protein is CASSIAGGMNTEAFF. CDR3 DNA: TGTGCCAGCAGTATTGCAGGGGGCATGAACACTGAAGCTTTCTTT. The rearrangement links TRBV6-5 to TRBJ1-1, with 8 bases identical to TRBD1. V was pared by 5 bases and J by 0 bases, with 5 bases of the junction left unmatched. Per germline, CDR1 MNHEY and CDR2 SVGAGI. The CDR3 has 15 residues.

This clone was detected only once. The chain links TRBV2 to TRBJ1-2, with a tentative D call TRBD1 (6 bases). V dropped 3 bases and J dropped 4 bases, with 9 bases sitting between them. The germline V gene has CDR1 SNHLY and CDR2 FYNNEI. The CDR3 has 13 amino acids. The DNA of the CDR3 is TGTGCCAGCAGTGAGGGGGCTGGCTATGGCTACACCTTC. Its translation is CASSEGAGYGYTF.

This clone was counted once. This rearrangement joins TRBV7-6 to TRBJ2-7; the match to TRBD2 covers 10 bases. In germline, CDR1 is SGHVS, CDR2 FNYEAQ. The CDR3 is made up of 15 amino acids. J was trimmed by 3 bases and V by 5 bases; bases with no gene match: 7. CDR3 DNA: TGTGCCAGCAGCCCTAGCGGGAGAGTTGGCTACGAGCAGTACTTC. Its protein product is CASSPSGRVGYEQYF.

The chain couples TRBV2 to TRBJ1-2, with D perhaps TRBD1 (5 bases). Germline V gene lookup returns CDR1 SNHLY and CDR2 FYNNEI. This CDR3 spans 15 amino acids. The V and J ends lost 6 bases and 0 bases respectively, with 14 bases between them. CDR3 in DNA: TGTGCCAGCAGGGCCCTAGGACAAACTAACTATGGCTACACCTTC. Translated: CASRALGQTNYGYTF.

The chain links TRBV6-5 to TRBJ2-7, with 12 bases identical to TRBD1. The CDR3 covers 15 residues. CDR1 is MNHEY, CDR2 SVGAGI, per germline. Trimming took 8 bases from V and 5 from J; bases not matched to a gene: 10. The CDR3, as DNA: TGTGCCAGCTCCCAATGGGGACAGGGGGCGCACGAGCAGTACTTC. Translated: CASSQWGQGAHEQYF.

This chain uses TRBV5-4 with TRBJ2-7; 9 positions match TRBD2. Trimming took 4 bases from V and 2 from J; bases not matched to a gene: 13. The CDR3 length is 17 residues. CDR1 and CDR2 (germline): SGHNT, YYREEE (reference sequence). The CDR3 sequence is CASSNLGRLAVTYEQYF. DNA for the CDR3: TGTGCCAGCAGCAACCTCGGCAGACTAGCGGTAACCTACGAGCAGTACTTC.

The chain has TRBV18 and TRBJ2-2; D perhaps matches TRBD1 (6 bases). The germline V gene has CDR1 KGHSH and CDR2 LQKENI. Trimming left V 3 bases short and J 2 bases short, with 10 bases between. This CDR3 has 15 amino acids. The CDR3 is CASSPTTGNTGELFF. CDR3 nucleotides: TGTGCCAGCTCACCTACGACAGGAAACACCGGGGAGCTGTTTTTT.